This T cell receptor beta chain emerged from a study of T cells in Graves' hyperthyroidism and ophthalmopathy. TCR beta CDR3 region amplification was performed from RNA transcripts. Primed by the HTBI set, a first-round RT-PCR was run on the TCR CDR3. TCRdb reprocessed the multiplex PCR reads with MiXCR, giving one entry per CDR3 protein. This sample yields roughly 520,000 distinct CDR3 sequences, of which about 24% are seen a single time; roughly 10% belongs to the top ten. The CDR3 is made up of 18 amino acids. Germline V lookup: CDR1 SGHVS, CDR2 FQNEAQ. V was pared by 2 bases and J by 4 bases, with 16 bases of the junction left unmatched. Diagnosing involved the use of clinical symptoms, serum thyroxine and TRAb, thyroid ultrasound and orbital computed tomography. Cells are PBMCs isolated from more than 8.5 ml of fresh blood. This clonotype was detected ten times or more. Its antigen is not identified.

Whole-study findings and limits: Stable hyperthyroidism was separated from ophthalmopathy by a model based on 13 V-J features. Blood also showed most of the thyroid clonotypes that were expanded above 0.001.

This chain uses TRBV7-8 with TRBJ1-2; 7 bases agree with TRBD1. Sequences were obtained from blood. This sequence was found in a woman aged 25 to 45 with Graves' ophthalmopathy. CDR3 amino acids: CASSLNPIPGQDPYGYTF. Here the CDR3 DNA reads TGTGCCAGCAGCTTAAACCCAATCCCCGGACAGGACCCCTATGGCTACACCTTC.